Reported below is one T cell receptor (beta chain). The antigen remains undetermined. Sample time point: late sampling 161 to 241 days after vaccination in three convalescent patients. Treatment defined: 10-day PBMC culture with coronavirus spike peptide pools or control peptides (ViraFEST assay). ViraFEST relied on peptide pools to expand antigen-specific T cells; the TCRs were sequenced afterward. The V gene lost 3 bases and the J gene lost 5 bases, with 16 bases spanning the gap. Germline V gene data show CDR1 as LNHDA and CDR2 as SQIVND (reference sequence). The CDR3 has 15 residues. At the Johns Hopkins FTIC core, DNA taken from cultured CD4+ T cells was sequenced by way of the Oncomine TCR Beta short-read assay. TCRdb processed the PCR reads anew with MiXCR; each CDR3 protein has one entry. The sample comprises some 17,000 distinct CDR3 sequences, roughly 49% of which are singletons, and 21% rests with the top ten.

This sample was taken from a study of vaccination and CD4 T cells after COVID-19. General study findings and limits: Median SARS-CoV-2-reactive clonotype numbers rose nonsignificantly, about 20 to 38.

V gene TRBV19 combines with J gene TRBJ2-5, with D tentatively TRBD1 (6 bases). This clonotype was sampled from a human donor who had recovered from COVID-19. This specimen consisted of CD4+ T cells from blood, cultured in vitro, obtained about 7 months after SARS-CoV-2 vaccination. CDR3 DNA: TGTGCCAGTAGTATCTCCGGGACACCAGAGGAGACCCAGTACTTC. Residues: CASSISGTPEETQYF. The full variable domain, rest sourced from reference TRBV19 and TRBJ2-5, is DGGITQSPKYLFRKEGQNVTLSCEQNLNHDAMYWYRQDPGQGLRLIYYSQIVNDFQKGDIAEGYSVSREKKESFPLTVTSAQKNPTAFYLCASSISGTPEETQYFGPGTRLLVL.